The clone carrying this T cell receptor (beta chain) was counted once. This entry belongs to a study of CD8+ T cells in alopecia areata. Germline-derived CDR1 and CDR2 are SGHVS and FQNEAQ. V shed 6 bases, J shed 2 bases, and the junction held 11 bases outside the gene matches. The CDR3 loop spans 16 amino acids. Treatment defined: oral pan-JAK inhibitor, 5-10 mg twice daily. Once RNA had been extracted, it was reverse transcribed into cDNA to act as the sequencing template. Data came from immunoSEQ multiplex PCR; TCRdb stores just in-frame clones and leaves some out. The sample carries around 99,000 clones, around 83% recorded once.

The clonotype was recovered from a human donor with alopecia areata. This specimen consisted of CD8+ T cells sorted from blood, obtained at week 24, from a patient treated with tofacitinib. This sequence joins TRBV7-8 and TRBJ2-7; 9 nucleotides line up with TRBD2. CDR3 residues: CASSSNSGGLPYEQYF. The CDR3 bases are TGTGCCAGCAGTTCTAATAGCGGGGGCCTTCCCTACGAGCAGTACTTC.